This TCR beta chain was identified during a study of blood T cell repertoires in COVID-19 (dated by TCRdb to 2018 to 2021). For the study in its entirety: Samples from collaborators originated in the United States, Italy and Spain and spanned both the acute and convalescent phases of COVID-19. The prospective study material was composed of cDNA or gDNA derived from T cells, B-cell-depleted T cells, or PBMCs. Where available, HLA class I and class II types were taken from metadata supplied by the sample provider and were not determined by assay-based typing. Deeply sampled blood TCRbeta repertoires from subjects exposed to, actively infected with, or recovered from COVID-19 were included in the dataset. Nearly every sample came with metadata listing a de-identified subject ID, COVID-19 status, age in years and sex. The samples were drawn from two sources: the first 160 participants of the ongoing ImmuneRACE study, and 950 to 1,500 subjects contributed by 6 global collaborators. A freely available public database, intended as a resource for researchers studying the immune response to SARS-CoV-2, is where the repertoires were released.

As to this clone: Its recognized antigen is unknown. It has no much larger one-base neighbor in the sample; base qualities were not kept.

Whole blood was collected in K2EDTA tubes by collaborating institutions according to the institutions' own protocols. For TCRbeta analysis, collaborators shipped samples in one of three forms: frozen whole blood, isolated PBMCs, or DNA extracted from either of those sample types. The immunoSEQ Assay, a bias-controlled multiplex PCR, was used to amplify TCRbeta CDR3 regions from genomic DNA. Per the original workflow: The number of nucleated cells in each sample was estimated by amplification of reference gene primers within the assay. To quantify the absolute abundance of each unique TCRbeta CDR3 rearrangement, sequence reads were collapsed and filtered. For each sample, productive Simpson clonality was calculated by taking the square root of Simpson's diversity index across productive rearrangements. Here the immuneACCESS table is served through TCRdb, limited to in-frame sequences with V and J called. Missing clones are a known gap in these copies; in checked studies unresolved V genes cover under half, and the rest lacks a known reason. From that table come the V and J calls and clone size; the DNA was used to work out D and trimming. Across this sample there are about 99,000 clones, with roughly 90% seen only once. Of the sample, 3.5% falls within the top ten clones.

The CDR3 contains 14 residues, cysteine and phenylalanine counted. Left in the record is the CDR3 DNA by itself, 42 bases read in frame from the first base. Trimming takes 0 bases from V and 8 bases from J, and the germline ends sit 10 bases apart. CDR1 is given as MNHEY and CDR2 as SVGAGI, both from the germline V gene. Study-wide findings and limitations: Clinical and demographic metadata were provided uncurated, with the amount varying by source and participant.

Sequencing used peripheral blood. This receptor was obtained from a woman aged 55-69 years with acute or convalescent COVID-19. Recombination connected TRBV6-5 to TRBJ1-4; the D gene assignment is ambiguous. The nucleotide sequence is given as TGTGCCAGCAGTTACTCGGCCCCCAAAGAAAAACTGTTTTTT. The encoded protein is CASSYSAPKEKLFF.